The rows below give T cell receptor beta chains drawn from one sample of a study of T-cell reconstitution after alpha-beta-depleted transplantation in children. TCRdb redid the calling of the PCR reads with MiXCR, one entry per CDR3 protein. Of about 600,000 distinct CDR3 sequences listed, over 9.5% are singletons. The source material was PBMCs from the stem cell graft donor, sampled from the stem cell graft. The receptor source for this set is a human donor who donated a stem cell graft to a child with acute myeloid leukemia. Both conserved end residues are part of each CDR3. The D gene is left open where the match is weak. The size of a clone is reported for some rows only, either as once, few or many, or as a class for expanded clones.

D gene	V gene	J gene	clone size	CDR3 protein	CDR3 DNA
TRBD2	TRBV7-2	TRBJ2-1	.	CASSSNPTSGTQQFF	TGTGCCAGCAGCTCTAATCCCACTAGCGGGACCCAGCAGTTCTTC
TRBD2	TRBV9	TRBJ2-3	.	CASSGLAGAVTDTQYF	TGTGCCAGCAGCGGGCTAGCGGGAGCGGTCACAGATACGCAGTATTTT
.	TRBV5-1	TRBJ2-5	many	CASSLKRWAQETQYF	TGCGCCAGCAGCTTGAAACGGTGGGCCCAAGAGACCCAGTACTTC
.	TRBV20-1	TRBJ2-5	.	CSAGDVLQETQYF	TGCAGTGCTGGAGACGTACTACAAGAGACCCAGTACTTC
TRBD2	TRBV7-2	TRBJ2-3	few	CASSLASGRALQTDTQYF	TGTGCCAGCAGCTTAGCCAGCGGGAGGGCCCTGCAAACAGATACGCAGTATTTT
TRBD1	TRBV6-1	TRBJ2-7	few	CASSKDRVVYEQYF	TGTGCCAGCAGTAAGGACAGGGTGGTGTACGAGCAGTACTTC
TRBD2	TRBV24-1	TRBJ2-1	.	CAASDLPETSGRAGPYNEQFF	TGTGCGGCCAGTGATTTGCCAGAGACTAGCGGGAGGGCCGGGCCCTACAATGAGCAGTTCTTC
.	TRBV6-5	TRBJ2-1	.	CATRVFQEQFF	TGTGCCACTAGGGTTTTTCAGGAGCAGTTCTTC
TRBD2	TRBV11-1	TRBJ2-5	few	CASTLRLAGEIYF	TGTGCCAGCACCCTCAGACTAGCGGGAGAAATCTACTTC
TRBD1	TRBV29-1	TRBJ2-1	.	CSVEEQGYGEQFF	TGCAGCGTTGAAGAACAGGGGTACGGTGAGCAGTTCTTC
.	TRBV25-1	TRBJ2-7	.	CASSELQAYEQYF	TGTGCCAGCAGTGAACTGCAGGCTTACGAGCAGTACTTC
.	TRBV20-1	TRBJ2-3	many	CSAGESTDTQYF	TGCAGTGCGGGGGAAAGCACAGATACGCAGTATTTT
TRBD2	TRBV27	TRBJ2-7	.	CASSSPTSRLAVPREQYF	TGTGCCAGCAGTTCTCCCACGAGTAGACTAGCGGTCCCGAGGGAGCAGTACTTC
.	TRBV7-9	TRBJ2-2	.	CASSTLAPMRTGELFF	TGTGCCAGCAGCACTCTAGCCCCTATGAGGACCGGGGAGCTGTTTTTT
.	TRBV25-1	TRBJ2-3	.	CASSKVDTQYF	TGTGCCAGCAGTAAAGTGGATACGCAGTATTTT
.	TRBV29-1	TRBJ2-7	few	CSVTRGGRGVYEQYF	TGCAGCGTCACGAGGGGGGGCAGGGGAGTCTACGAGCAGTACTTC
.	TRBV3-1	TRBJ1-2	few	CASSHEKSHYGYTF	TGTGCCAGCAGCCACGAGAAGTCGCACTATGGCTACACCTTC
.	TRBV29-1	TRBJ2-5	.	CSVRGGGQETQYF	TGCAGCGTCAGGGGTGGAGGGCAGGAGACCCAGTACTTC
.	TRBV30	TRBJ1-3	few	CAWRLPASGNTIYF	TGTGCCTGGCGGCTGCCGGCCTCTGGAAACACCATATATTTT
.	TRBV7-2	TRBJ1-3	few	CATQLSASSGNTIYF	TGTGCCACCCAGCTCAGTGCTAGCTCTGGAAACACCATATATTTT
.	TRBV28	TRBJ2-1	.	CALGSLDNEQFF	TGTGCCCTGGGATCGCTGGACAATGAGCAGTTCTTC
.	TRBV29-1	TRBJ1-2	.	CSVEGRGTDGYTF	TGCAGCGTTGAAGGGCGGGGAACAGATGGCTACACCTTC
.	TRBV29-1	TRBJ1-1	many	CSVEVYIPEAFF	TGCAGCGTTGAAGTCTACATTCCTGAAGCTTTCTTT
.	TRBV12-3/TRBV12-4	TRBJ2-3	.	CASSYFSGGSTDTQYF	TGTGCCAGCAGCTACTTCAGCGGAGGTAGCACAGATACGCAGTATTTT
TRBD1	TRBV28	TRBJ2-7	.	CASSRYRDSAEQYF	TGTGCCAGCAGTAGGTACCGGGACAGTGCCGAGCAGTACTTC
TRBD1	TRBV7-2	TRBJ2-1	few	CASSWGQGNYNEQFF	TGTGCCAGCAGCTGGGGACAGGGCAACTACAATGAGCAGTTCTTC
TRBD1	TRBV9	TRBJ2-2	few	CASSVPGQGTGELFF	TGTGCCAGCAGCGTGCCGGGACAGGGGACCGGGGAGCTGTTTTTT
.	TRBV20-1	TRBJ2-2	.	CSASTGSPGELFF	TGCAGTGCTAGCACAGGGTCCCCCGGGGAGCTGTTTTTT
TRBD2	TRBV29-1	TRBJ2-7	many	CSVELAGLRYF	TGCAGCGTTGAGCTAGCGGGACTGCGGTACTTC
TRBD1	TRBV18	TRBJ2-1	.	CASSIALDRGLNEQFF	TGTGCCAGCTCAATCGCACTAGACAGGGGGCTCAATGAGCAGTTCTTC
TRBD1	TRBV10-3	TRBJ2-7	.	CAIRGQGIAYEQYF	TGTGCCATCAGGGGACAGGGGATAGCCTACGAGCAGTACTTC
TRBD2	TRBV27	TRBJ2-1	few	CASSSRQTSGRTNEQFF	TGTGCCAGCAGTTCGAGACAGACTAGCGGGAGGACCAATGAGCAGTTCTTC
.	TRBV5-1	TRBJ2-2	few	CASSEGASFFTGELFF	TGCGCCAGCAGTGAAGGGGCTAGCTTCTTCACCGGGGAGCTGTTTTTT
TRBD2	TRBV29-1	TRBJ2-5	.	CIVRREETQYF	TGTATTGTGCGGCGGGAGGAGACCCAGTACTTC
.	TRBV5-6	TRBJ2-7	.	CASSLRTRSYEQYF	TGTGCCAGCAGCTTACGGACGAGGTCCTACGAGCAGTACTTC
.	TRBV12-3/TRBV12-4	TRBJ1-3	many	CASSYGVGAGNTIYF	TGTGCCAGCAGTTACGGGGTCGGCGCTGGAAACACCATATATTTT
TRBD2	TRBV5-1	TRBJ2-1	many	CASSPSGRAFNEQFF	TGCGCCAGCAGCCCGAGCGGGAGGGCCTTCAATGAGCAGTTCTTC
.	TRBV5-1	TRBJ2-1	.	CASSRILGGTNNEQFF	TGCGCCAGCAGCCGGATATTAGGTGGGACCAACAATGAGCAGTTCTTC
TRBD2	TRBV12-3/TRBV12-4	TRBJ2-2	few	CEKRERGDTGELFF	TGTGAGAAGCGGGAGAGAGGGGACACCGGGGAGCTGTTTTTT
.	TRBV18	TRBJ2-1	many	CASSEDRGYEQFF	TGTGCCAGCTCGGAGGACAGAGGCTATGAGCAGTTCTTC
.	TRBV20-1	TRBJ2-6	.	CSARLGSGANVLTF	TGCAGTGCCCGGCTCGGCTCTGGGGCCAACGTCCTGACTTTC